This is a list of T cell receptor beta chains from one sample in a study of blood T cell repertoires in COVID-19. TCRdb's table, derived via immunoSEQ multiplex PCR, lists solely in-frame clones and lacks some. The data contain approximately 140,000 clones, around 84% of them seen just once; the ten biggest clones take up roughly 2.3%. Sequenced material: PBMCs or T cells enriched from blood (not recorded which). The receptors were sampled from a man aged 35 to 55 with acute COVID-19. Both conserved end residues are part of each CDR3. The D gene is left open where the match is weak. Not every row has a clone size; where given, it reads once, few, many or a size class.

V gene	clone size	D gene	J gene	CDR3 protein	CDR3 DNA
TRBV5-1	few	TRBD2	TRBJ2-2	CASSTGGDGELFF	TGCGCCAGCAGCACGGGAGGTGACGGGGAGCTGTTTTTT
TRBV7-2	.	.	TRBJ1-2	CASSFVGGAGYTF	TGTGCCAGCAGTTTTGTGGGGGGTGCTGGCTACACCTTC
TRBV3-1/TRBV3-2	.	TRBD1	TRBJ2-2	CASSHKGAGGELFF	TGTGCCAGCAGCCACAAGGGGGCCGGCGGGGAGCTGTTTTTT
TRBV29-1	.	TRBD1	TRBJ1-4	CSADGGTGGEKLFF	TGCAGCGCCGATGGGGGGACAGGGGGAGAAAAACTGTTTTTT
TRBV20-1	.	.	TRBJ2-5	CSAGPQETQYF	TGCAGTGCGGGGCCACAAGAGACCCAGTACTTC
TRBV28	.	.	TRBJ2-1	CASTLPQNYNEQFF	TGTGCCAGCACCCTCCCACAGAACTACAATGAGCAGTTCTTC
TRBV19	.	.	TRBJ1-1	CASSTGFTEAFF	TGTGCCAGTAGTACAGGGTTTACTGAAGCTTTCTTT
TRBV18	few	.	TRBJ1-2	CASSPDRQDYGYTF	TGTGCCAGCTCACCAGACAGGCAAGACTATGGCTACACCTTC
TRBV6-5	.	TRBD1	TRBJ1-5	CASRGTGDQPQHF	TGTGCCAGCAGAGGGACAGGAGACCAGCCCCAGCATTTT
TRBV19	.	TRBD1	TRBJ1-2	CASSIAGQGDYGYTF	TGTGCCAGTAGTATAGCGGGACAGGGCGACTATGGCTACACCTTC
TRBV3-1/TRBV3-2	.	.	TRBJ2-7	CASSQGDYSYEQYF	TGTGCCAGCAGCCAAGGAGACTACTCCTACGAGCAGTACTTC
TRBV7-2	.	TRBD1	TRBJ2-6	CASSFAGTALSGANVLTF	TGTGCCAGCAGCTTCGCCGGGACAGCTTTGTCTGGGGCCAACGTCCTGACTTTC
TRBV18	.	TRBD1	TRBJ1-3	CASSHNLRTGVSSGNTIYF	TGTGCCAGCTCTCACAACTTGAGGACAGGGGTCTCCTCTGGAAACACCATATATTTT
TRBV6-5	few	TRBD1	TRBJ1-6	CASSQQGALSPLHF	TGTGCCAGCAGCCAACAGGGGGCGCTTTCACCCCTCCACTTT
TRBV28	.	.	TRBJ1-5	CASRPSGYQPQHF	TGTGCCAGCAGGCCTTCGGGATATCAGCCCCAGCATTTT
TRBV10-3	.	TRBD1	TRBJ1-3	CAISGQGAVSGNTIYF	TGTGCCATCAGTGGGCAGGGGGCGGTGAGTGGAAACACCATATATTTT
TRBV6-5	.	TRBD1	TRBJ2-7	CASSYPGQGGYEQYF	TGTGCCAGCAGCTACCCCGGACAGGGGGGATACGAGCAGTACTTC
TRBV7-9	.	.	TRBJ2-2	CASSFGGTNTGELFF	TGTGCCAGCAGCTTTGGCGGGACGAACACCGGGGAGCTGTTTTTT
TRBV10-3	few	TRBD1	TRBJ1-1	CATLRDSNTEAFF	TGTGCCACCCTCCGGGACAGCAACACTGAAGCTTTCTTT
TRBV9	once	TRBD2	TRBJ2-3	CASSAIAGGGEDTQYF	TGTGCCAGCAGCGCGATAGCGGGAGGAGGTGAAGATACGCAGTATTTT
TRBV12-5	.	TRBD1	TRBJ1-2	CASGLDRGYYGYTF	TGTGCTAGTGGTTTAGACAGGGGCTACTATGGCTACACCTTC
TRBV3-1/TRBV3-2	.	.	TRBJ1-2	CASSQAGGEGYTF	TGTGCCAGCAGCCAAGCGGGGGGGGAAGGCTACACCTTC
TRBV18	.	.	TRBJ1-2	CASSPSTLGGYTF	TGTGCCAGCTCACCATCGACTCTCGGAGGCTACACCTTC
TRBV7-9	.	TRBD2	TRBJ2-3	CASSSGLALTDTQYF	TGTGCCAGCAGCTCGGGACTAGCACTCACAGATACGCAGTATTTT
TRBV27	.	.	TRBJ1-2	CASSLSGDSPHSNYGYTF	TGTGCCAGCAGTTTATCCGGGGATAGCCCCCACTCTAACTATGGCTACACCTTC
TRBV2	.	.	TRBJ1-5	CASSEQGYQPQHF	TGTGCCAGCAGTGAACAGGGTTATCAGCCCCAGCATTTT
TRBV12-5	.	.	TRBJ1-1	CASGSGVSFTEAFF	TGTGCTAGTGGCTCGGGGGTAAGCTTTACTGAAGCTTTCTTT
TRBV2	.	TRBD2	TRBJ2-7	CASKNLAAYEQYF	TGTGCCAGCAAAAACCTAGCGGCCTACGAGCAGTACTTC
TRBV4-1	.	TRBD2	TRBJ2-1	CASSQDGPSGFSYNEQFF	TGCGCCAGCAGCCAAGATGGGCCTAGCGGGTTCTCCTACAATGAGCAGTTCTTC
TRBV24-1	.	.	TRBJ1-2	CATSDPGRGRGYTF	TGTGCCACCAGTGACCCGGGGAGGGGGAGAGGCTACACCTTC
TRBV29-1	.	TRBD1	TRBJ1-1	CSVEAGGGFTEAFF	TGCAGCGTTGAAGCAGGGGGCGGATTCACTGAAGCTTTCTTT
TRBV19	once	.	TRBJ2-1	CASSIEGGGWNEQFF	TGTGCCAGTAGTATTGAAGGCGGTGGTTGGAATGAGCAGTTCTTC
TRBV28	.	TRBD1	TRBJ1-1	CASSSSGTANTEAFF	TGTGCCAGCAGCTCCTCCGGGACAGCGAACACTGAAGCTTTCTTT
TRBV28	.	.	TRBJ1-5	CASSPPGSNQPQHF	TGTGCCAGCAGCCCCCCCGGTAGCAATCAGCCCCAGCATTTT
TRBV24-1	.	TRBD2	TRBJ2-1	CATSDNSGGTYNEQFF	TGTGCCACCAGTGACAATAGCGGGGGAACCTACAATGAGCAGTTCTTC
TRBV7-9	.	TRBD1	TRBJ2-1	CASSLPGGGEQFF	TGTGCCAGCAGCTTACCAGGGGGCGGTGAGCAGTTCTTC
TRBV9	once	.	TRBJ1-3	CASTNSGNTIYF	TGTGCCAGCACAAACTCTGGAAACACCATATATTTT
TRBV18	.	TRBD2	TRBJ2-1	CASSPAAGGLNEQFF	TGTGCCAGCTCACCGGCAGCGGGAGGTCTAAATGAGCAGTTCTTC
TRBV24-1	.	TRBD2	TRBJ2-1	CATSGSSAQGLAENNEQFF	TGTGCCACCAGTGGCTCCTCCGCCCAAGGACTAGCGGAAAACAATGAGCAGTTCTTC
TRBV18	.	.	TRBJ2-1	CASSPGASSYNEQFF	TGTGCCAGCTCACCGGGGGCCAGCTCCTACAATGAGCAGTTCTTC
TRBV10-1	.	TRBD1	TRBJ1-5	CASSESTATGGLENQPQHF	TGCGCCAGCAGTGAGTCGACGGCGACAGGGGGCTTGGAAAATCAGCCCCAGCATTTT
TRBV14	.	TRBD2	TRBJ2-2	CASSQVPGRPAGGPTNTGELFF	TGTGCCAGCAGCCAAGTACCCGGAAGGCCAGCGGGGGGTCCTACGAACACCGGGGAGCTGTTTTTT
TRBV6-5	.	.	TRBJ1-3	CASSDRAGVVDTIYF	TGTGCCAGCAGCGATCGGGCGGGGGTAGTAGACACCATATATTTT
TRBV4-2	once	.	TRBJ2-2	CASSPGGGELFF	TGTGCCAGCAGCCCTGGCGGGGGGGAGCTGTTTTTT
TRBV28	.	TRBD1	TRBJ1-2	CASNRQGLTYGYTF	TGTGCCAGCAACAGACAGGGCTTGACCTATGGCTACACCTTC
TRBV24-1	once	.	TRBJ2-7	CATSDPISYEQYF	TGTGCCACCAGTGATCCCATCTCCTACGAGCAGTACTTC
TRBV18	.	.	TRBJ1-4	CASSPGEPISTNEKLFF	TGTGCCAGCTCACCAGGGGAGCCCATCTCAACTAATGAAAAACTGTTTTTT
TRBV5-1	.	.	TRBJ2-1	CASSFLGQNNEQFF	TGCGCCAGCAGCTTTCTTGGACAGAACAATGAGCAGTTCTTC
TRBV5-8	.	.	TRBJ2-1	CASSLKQLSYNEQFF	TGTGCCAGCAGCTTGAAACAGCTTTCCTACAATGAGCAGTTCTTC
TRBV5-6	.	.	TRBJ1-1	CASSLGGSAEAFF	TGTGCCAGCAGCTTGGGTGGGAGCGCTGAAGCTTTCTTT
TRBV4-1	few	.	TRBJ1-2	CASSQTENYGYTF	TGCGCCAGCAGCCAAACAGAGAACTATGGCTACACCTTC
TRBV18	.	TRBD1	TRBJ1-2	CASSPDRGRNYGYTF	TGTGCCAGCTCACCGGACAGGGGTAGGAACTATGGCTACACCTTC
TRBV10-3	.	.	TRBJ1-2	CAISGGGGGYTF	TGTGCCATCAGTGGGGGGGGAGGCGGCTACACCTTC
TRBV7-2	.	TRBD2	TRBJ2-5	CASSLWGSVAGVGETQYF	TGTGCCAGCAGCTTATGGGGCTCAGTAGCGGGGGTAGGTGAGACCCAGTACTTC
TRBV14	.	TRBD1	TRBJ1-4	CASSRGQSNEKLFF	TGTGCCAGCAGTCGGGGACAGAGTAATGAAAAACTGTTTTTT
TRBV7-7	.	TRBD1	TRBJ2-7	CASSTGQGDYEQYF	TGTGCTAGCAGCACGGGACAGGGGGACTACGAGCAGTACTTC
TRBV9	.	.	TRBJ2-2	CASSLQLGTNTGELFF	TGTGCCAGCAGCTTGCAACTAGGAACGAACACCGGGGAGCTGTTTTTT
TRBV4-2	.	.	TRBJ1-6	CASSFTGNPYNSPLHF	TGTGCCAGCAGCTTCACAGGGAATCCCTATAATTCACCCCTCCACTTT
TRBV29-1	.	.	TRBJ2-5	CSVQALQETQYF	TGCAGCGTTCAGGCTCTCCAAGAGACCCAGTACTTC